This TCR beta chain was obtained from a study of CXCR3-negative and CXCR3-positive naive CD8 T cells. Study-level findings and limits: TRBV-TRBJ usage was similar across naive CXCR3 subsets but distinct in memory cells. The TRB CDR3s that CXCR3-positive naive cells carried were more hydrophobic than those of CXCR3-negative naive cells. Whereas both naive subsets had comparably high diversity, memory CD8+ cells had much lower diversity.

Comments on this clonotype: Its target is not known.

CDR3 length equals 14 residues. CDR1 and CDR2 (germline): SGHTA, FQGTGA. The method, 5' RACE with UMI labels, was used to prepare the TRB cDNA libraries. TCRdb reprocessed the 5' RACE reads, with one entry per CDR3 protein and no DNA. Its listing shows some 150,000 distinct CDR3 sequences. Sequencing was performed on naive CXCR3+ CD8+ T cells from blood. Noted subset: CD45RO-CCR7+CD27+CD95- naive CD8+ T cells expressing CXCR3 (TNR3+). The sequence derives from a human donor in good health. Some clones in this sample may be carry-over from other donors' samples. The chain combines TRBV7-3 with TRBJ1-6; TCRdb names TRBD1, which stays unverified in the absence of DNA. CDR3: CASSPGSGLSPLHF. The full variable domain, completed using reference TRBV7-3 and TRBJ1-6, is GAGVSQTPSNKVTEKGKYVELRCDPISGHTALYWYRQSLGQGPEFLIYFQGTGAADDSGLPNDRFFAVRPEGSVSTLKIQRTERGDSAVYLCASSPGSGLSPLHFGNGTRLTVT.